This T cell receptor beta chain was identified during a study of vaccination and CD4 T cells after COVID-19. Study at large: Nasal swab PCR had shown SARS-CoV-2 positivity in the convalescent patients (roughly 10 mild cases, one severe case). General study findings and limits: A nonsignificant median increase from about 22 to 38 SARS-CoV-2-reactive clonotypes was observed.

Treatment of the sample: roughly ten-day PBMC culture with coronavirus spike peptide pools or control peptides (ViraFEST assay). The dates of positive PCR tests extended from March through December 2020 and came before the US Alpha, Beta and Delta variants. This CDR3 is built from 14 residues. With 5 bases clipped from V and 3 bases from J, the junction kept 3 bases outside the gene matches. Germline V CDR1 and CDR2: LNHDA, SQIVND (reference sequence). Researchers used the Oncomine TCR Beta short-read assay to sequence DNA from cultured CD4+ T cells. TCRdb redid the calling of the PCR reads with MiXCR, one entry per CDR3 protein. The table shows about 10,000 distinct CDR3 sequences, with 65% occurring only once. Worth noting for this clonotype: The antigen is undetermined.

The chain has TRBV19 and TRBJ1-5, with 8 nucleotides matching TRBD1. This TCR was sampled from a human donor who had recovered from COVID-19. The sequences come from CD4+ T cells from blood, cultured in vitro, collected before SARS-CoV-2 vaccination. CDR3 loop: CASSDRGDNQPQHF. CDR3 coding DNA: TGTGCCAGTAGTGACAGGGGAGACAATCAGCCCCAGCATTTT.